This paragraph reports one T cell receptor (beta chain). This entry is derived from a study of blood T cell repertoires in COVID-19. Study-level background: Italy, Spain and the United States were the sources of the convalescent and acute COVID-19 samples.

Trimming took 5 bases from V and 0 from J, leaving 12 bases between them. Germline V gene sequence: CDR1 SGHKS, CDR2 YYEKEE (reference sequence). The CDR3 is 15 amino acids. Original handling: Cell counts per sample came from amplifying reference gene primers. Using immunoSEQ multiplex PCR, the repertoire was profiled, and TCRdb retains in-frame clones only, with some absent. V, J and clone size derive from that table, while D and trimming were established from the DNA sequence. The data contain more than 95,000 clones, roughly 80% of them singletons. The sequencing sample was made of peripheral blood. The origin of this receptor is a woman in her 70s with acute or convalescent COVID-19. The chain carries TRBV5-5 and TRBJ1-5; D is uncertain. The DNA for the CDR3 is TGTGCCAGCAGGAGGGAAGGATATAGCAATCAGCCCCAGCATTTT. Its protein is CASRREGYSNQPQHF. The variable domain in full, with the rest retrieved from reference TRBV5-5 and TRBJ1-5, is DAGVTQSPTHLIKTRGQQVTLRCSPISGHKSVSWYQQVLGQGPQFIFQYYEKEERGRGNFPDRFSARQFPNYSSELNVNALLLGDSALYLCASRREGYSNQPQHFGDGTRLSIL.